A selection of T cell receptor beta chains follows, all from one sample in a study of beta chain features in type 1 diabetes. The table came from immunoSEQ multiplex PCR; TCRdb's copy has only in-frame clones and leaves some out. The data contain 640,000 or so clones, over 11% of them singletons. The sequencing input was naive CD4+ T cells from blood. Receptor source: a man aged 18 to 29 with type 1 diabetes. CDR3s include the opening cysteine and the closing phenylalanine or tryptophan.

J gene,V gene,CDR3 protein
TRBJ2-5,TRBV5-1,CASSASGATQETQYF
TRBJ2-5,TRBV27,CASSTLGGEETQYF
TRBJ2-3,TRBV14,CASSPGTSGSRDTQYF
TRBJ1-2,TRBV7-2,CASSLDAAARGYTF
TRBJ2-1,TRBV11-2,CASSSIGTSGGVYNEQFF
TRBJ2-3,TRBV11-2,CASSTSGADTQYF
TRBJ2-1,TRBV5-6,CASSSRRGNEQFF
TRBJ2-1,TRBV6-5,CASSRGASSYNEQFF
TRBJ2-2,TRBV18,CASSPPSRSPGELFF
TRBJ2-7,TRBV18,CASSIGRDQYEQYF
TRBJ2-1,TRBV4-2,CASSQEPPFTSGEYNEQFF
TRBJ2-4,TRBV15,CATSGVGDVAKNIQYF
TRBJ2-1,TRBV7-2,CASTIVGGAYNEQFF
TRBJ2-5,TRBV28,CASSLISSGKSGTQYF
TRBJ2-2,TRBV27,CASSRTGGSGELFF
TRBJ1-1,TRBV9,CASSVAGNTEAFF
TRBJ1-4,TRBV9,CASSKVGEKLFF
TRBJ1-2,TRBV18,CASSPPDGDGYGYTF
TRBJ1-2,TRBV28,CASSRLEGSYGYTF
TRBJ2-7,TRBV29-1,CSVGGGSLEQYF
TRBJ2-5,TRBV5-6,CASTLRWTATTQYF
TRBJ1-5,TRBV19,CASSVRQGSNQPQHF
TRBJ2-7,TRBV5-4,CASSRAGDSYEQYF
TRBJ2-3,TRBV30,CAWTIGQGTDTQYF
TRBJ1-4,TRBV14,CASSRTGEYEKLFF
TRBJ2-7,TRBV11-1,CASSLTGLRHEQYF
TRBJ2-7,TRBV11-1,CASSSRTSGGISYEQYF
TRBJ2-1,TRBV7-2,CASSSPAGNEQFF
TRBJ2-7,TRBV13,CASSPDRVRYEQYF
TRBJ2-7,TRBV18,CASSQDVYEQYF
TRBJ2-7,TRBV29-1,CSGLQGSTYEQYF
TRBJ1-1,TRBV9,CASSLGTAITEAFF
TRBJ1-3,TRBV29-1,CSVVPGTGNTIYF
TRBJ2-5,TRBV7-3,CASSLQPAAQETQYF
TRBJ1-1,TRBV18,CATGRGITSTEAFF
TRBJ2-1,TRBV30,CAWRLDRVGGLAPRGAYNEQFF
TRBJ1-1,TRBV28,CASSPGQGSPEAFF
TRBJ1-2,TRBV27,CASSPRAGTNYGYTF
TRBJ2-1,TRBV5-1,CASSSDRDQLFF
TRBJ1-5,TRBV29-1,CSVARAGNQPQHF
TRBJ2-3,TRBV7-2,CASSWGQRDTQYF
TRBJ2-3,TRBV29-1,CSVGQGATDTQYF
TRBJ2-7,TRBV29-1,CSAEAGGYEQYF
TRBJ2-7,TRBV7-2,CASSQGSVGEQYF
TRBJ2-4,TRBV7-7,CASSPRVAGCQNIQYF
TRBJ2-5,TRBV9,CASSVWASGETQYF
TRBJ2-7,TRBV11-3,CASSFGQGHYEQYF
TRBJ2-1,TRBV7-9,CASSLVREGIYNEQFF
TRBJ1-5,TRBV6-5,CASSSYRGIGNQPQHF
TRBJ1-1,TRBV25-1,CASSESGRDTEAFF
TRBJ2-5,TRBV28,CASSFPAGGIETQYF
TRBJ2-5,TRBV18,CASSPGLAETQYF
TRBJ2-7,TRBV4-2,CASSQDGDRHTYEQYF
TRBJ1-2,TRBV29-1,CSVAHGQATYGYTF
TRBJ2-7,TRBV23-1,CASRPAGVVYEQYF
TRBJ2-7,TRBV15,CATSRNLAGGPAEQYF
TRBJ2-7,TRBV15,CATSDTGTGRSYEQYF
TRBJ2-1,TRBV4-3,CASSPGQGSYNEQFF
TRBJ2-7,TRBV5-1,CASSFGITYEQYF